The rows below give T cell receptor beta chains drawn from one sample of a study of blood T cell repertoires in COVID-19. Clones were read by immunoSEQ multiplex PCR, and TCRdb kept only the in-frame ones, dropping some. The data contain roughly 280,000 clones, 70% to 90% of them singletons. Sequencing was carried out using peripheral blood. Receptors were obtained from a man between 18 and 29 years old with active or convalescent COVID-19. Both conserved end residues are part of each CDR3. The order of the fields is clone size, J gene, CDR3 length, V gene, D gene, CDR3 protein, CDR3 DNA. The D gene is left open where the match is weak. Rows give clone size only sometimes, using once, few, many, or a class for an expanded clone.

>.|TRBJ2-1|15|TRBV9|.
CASSVEGDSYNEQFF
TGTGCCAGCAGCGTAGAAGGGGATTCCTACAATGAGCAGTTCTTC
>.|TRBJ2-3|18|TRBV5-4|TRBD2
CASSLEGGRATSTDTQYF
TGTGCCAGCAGCTTGGAAGGCGGGAGGGCCACTAGCACAGATACGCAGTATTTT
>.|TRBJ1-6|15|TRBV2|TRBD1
CASSLDRVQNSPLHF
TGTGCCAGCAGCCTAGACAGGGTCCAGAATTCACCCCTCCACTTT
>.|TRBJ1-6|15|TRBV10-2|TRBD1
CASSLQETGVSPLHF
TGCGCCAGCAGTCTTCAAGAGACAGGGGTTTCACCCCTCCACTTT
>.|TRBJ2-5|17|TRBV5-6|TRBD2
CASSPIIGLAVQETQYF
TGTGCCAGCAGCCCGATAATCGGACTAGCAGTCCAAGAGACCCAGTACTTC
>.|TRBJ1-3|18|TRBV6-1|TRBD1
CASSGPPGQGVAGNTIYF
TGTGCCAGCAGTGGACCCCCGGGACAGGGGGTTGCTGGAAACACCATATATTTT
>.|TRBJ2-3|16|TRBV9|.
CASSSGTRGFEDTQYF
TGTGCCAGCAGCTCAGGGACTCGAGGCTTTGAAGATACGCAGTATTTT
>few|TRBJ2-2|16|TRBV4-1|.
CASSRSGLVNTGELFF
TGCGCCAGCAGCCGTTCGGGACTGGTGAACACCGGGGAGCTGTTTTTT
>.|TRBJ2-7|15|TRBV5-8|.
CASSLPGNGGYEQYF
TGTGCCAGCAGCTTGCCCGGGAATGGAGGCTACGAGCAGTACTTC
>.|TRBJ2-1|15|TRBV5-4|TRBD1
CASSWDRGRGNEQFF
TGTGCCAGCAGCTGGGACAGGGGCCGGGGCAATGAGCAGTTCTTC
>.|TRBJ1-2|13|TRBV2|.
CASSPGHLRGYTF
TGTGCCAGCAGTCCGGGACACCTGAGGGGCTACACCTTC
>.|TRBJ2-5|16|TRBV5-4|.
CASSLGQTSFQETQYF
TGTGCCAGCAGCTTGGGGCAAACGTCGTTCCAAGAGACCCAGTACTTC
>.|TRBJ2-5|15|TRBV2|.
CATLRPGPSRETQYF
TGTGCCACCCTACGGCCAGGGCCGTCCCGAGAGACCCAGTACTTC
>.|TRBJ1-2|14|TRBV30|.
CAWSVPGVNYGYTF
TGTGCCTGGAGTGTACCGGGGGTTAACTATGGCTACACCTTC
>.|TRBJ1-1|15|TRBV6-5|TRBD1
CASSSSGQGNTEAFF
TGTGCCAGCAGCTCCTCGGGACAGGGGAACACTGAAGCTTTCTTT
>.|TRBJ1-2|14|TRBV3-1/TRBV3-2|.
CASSQGRSGNGYTF
TGTGCCAGCAGCCAAGGGCGCAGCGGAAATGGCTACACCTTC
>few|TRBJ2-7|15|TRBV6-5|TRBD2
CASRFSLAGEYEQYF
TGTGCCAGCAGGTTCTCACTAGCGGGAGAATACGAGCAGTACTTC
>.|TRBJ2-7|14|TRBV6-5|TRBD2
CASNHRGVSYEQYF
TGTGCCAGCAACCACCGGGGGGTATCCTACGAGCAGTACTTC
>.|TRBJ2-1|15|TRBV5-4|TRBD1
CASSLARGSYNEQFF
TGTGCCAGCAGCTTGGCCAGGGGGTCCTACAATGAGCAGTTCTTC
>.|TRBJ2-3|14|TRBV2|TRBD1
CASRGQTFTDTQYF
TGTGCCAGCAGGGGACAGACTTTCACAGATACGCAGTATTTT
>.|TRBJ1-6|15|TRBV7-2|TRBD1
CASSSGTGQNSPLHF
TGTGCCAGCAGCTCAGGGACAGGACAAAATTCACCCCTCCACTTT
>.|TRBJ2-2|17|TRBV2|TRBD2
CASKFGATSGRTGELFF
TGTGCCAGCAAGTTTGGGGCTACTAGCGGGAGGACCGGGGAGCTGTTTTTT
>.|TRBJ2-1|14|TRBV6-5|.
CASSTDTVYNEQFF
TGTGCCAGCAGTACCGACACGGTCTACAATGAGCAGTTCTTC
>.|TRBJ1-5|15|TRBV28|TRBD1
CASSFGAGGFQPQHF
TGTGCCAGCAGTTTTGGGGCAGGGGGTTTTCAGCCCCAGCATTTT
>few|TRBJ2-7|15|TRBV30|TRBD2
CAWGLAGGNSYEQYF
TGTGCCTGGGGACTAGCGGGAGGAAATTCCTACGAGCAGTACTTC
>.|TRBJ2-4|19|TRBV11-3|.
CASSLVHSPNTGDKNIQYF
TGTGCCAGCAGCTTAGTCCACTCCCCAAATACCGGGGACAAAAACATTCAGTACTTC
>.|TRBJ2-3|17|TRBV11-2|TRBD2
CASSLLAGPSSTDTQYF
TGTGCCAGCAGCTTACTAGCGGGGCCCTCTAGCACAGATACGCAGTATTTT
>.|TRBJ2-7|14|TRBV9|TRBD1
CASSVGDRGYEQYF
TGTGCCAGCAGCGTAGGGGACAGGGGGTACGAGCAGTACTTC
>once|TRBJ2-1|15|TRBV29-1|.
CTGGEFWDSYNEQFF
TGCACCGGAGGGGAGTTTTGGGACTCCTACAATGAGCAGTTCTTC
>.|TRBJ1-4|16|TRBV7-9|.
CASSLSFTTANEKLFF
TGTGCCAGCAGCTTAAGTTTCACGACAGCTAATGAAAAACTGTTTTTT
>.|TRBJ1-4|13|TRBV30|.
CAMTFGGNEKLFF
TGTGCCATGACATTCGGAGGGAATGAAAAACTGTTTTTT
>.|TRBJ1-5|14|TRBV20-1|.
CSASRGGTNQPQHF
TGCAGTGCTAGTAGGGGGGGAACCAATCAGCCCCAGCATTTT
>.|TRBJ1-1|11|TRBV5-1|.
CASRGDLEAFF
TGCGCCAGCAGAGGAGACCTTGAAGCTTTCTTT
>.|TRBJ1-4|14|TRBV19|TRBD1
CASNHRGAGEKLFF
TGTGCCAGTAACCACAGGGGCGCAGGTGAAAAACTGTTTTTT
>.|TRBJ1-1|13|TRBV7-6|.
CASSFSGETEAFF
TGTGCCAGCAGCTTTTCAGGTGAAACTGAAGCTTTCTTT
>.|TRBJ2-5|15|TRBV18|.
CASSPGLGNRGTQYF
TGTGCCAGCTCACCGGGATTGGGAAACCGGGGGACCCAGTACTTC
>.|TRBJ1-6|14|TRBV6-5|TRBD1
CASSRTGRVSPLHF
TGTGCCAGCAGCAGGACAGGTCGTGTTTCACCCCTCCACTTT
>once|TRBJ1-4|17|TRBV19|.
CATLPAGRRVTNEKLFF
TGTGCCACCCTCCCAGCGGGGAGAAGAGTCACTAATGAAAAACTGTTTTTT
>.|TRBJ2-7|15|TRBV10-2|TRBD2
CASSEPAGGREEQYF
TGCGCCAGCAGTGAGCCAGCGGGAGGGCGGGAAGAGCAGTACTTC
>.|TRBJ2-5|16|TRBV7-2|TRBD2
CASSLEASGNRETQYF
TGTGCCAGCAGCTTAGAGGCTAGCGGGAATAGGGAGACCCAGTACTTC
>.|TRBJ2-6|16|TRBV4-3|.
CASSQDSLSGANVLTF
TGCGCCAGCAGCCAAGATAGTCTCTCTGGGGCCAACGTCCTGACTTTC
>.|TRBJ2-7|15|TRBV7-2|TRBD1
CASGRDGTGSYEQYF
TGTGCCAGCGGGAGAGACGGGACAGGGAGCTACGAGCAGTACTTC
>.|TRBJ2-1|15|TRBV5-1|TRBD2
CASSLTSASYNEQFF
TGCGCCAGCAGCTTGACTAGCGCCTCCTACAATGAGCAGTTCTTC
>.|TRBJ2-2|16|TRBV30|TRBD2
CAWEGLAGRFTGELFF
TGTGCCTGGGAGGGACTAGCGGGACGGTTCACCGGGGAGCTGTTTTTT
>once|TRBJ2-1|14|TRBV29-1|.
CSVELSGRLNEQFF
TGCAGCGTTGAACTGTCCGGGAGACTCAATGAGCAGTTCTTC
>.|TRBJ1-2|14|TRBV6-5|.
CASTAGALTYGYTF
TGTGCCAGCACGGCAGGGGCACTCACCTATGGCTACACCTTC
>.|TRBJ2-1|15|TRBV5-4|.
CASSRDSISYNEQFF
TGTGCCAGCAGCCGAGACAGTATCTCCTACAATGAGCAGTTCTTC
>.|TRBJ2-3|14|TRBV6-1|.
CASSENRGGDTQYF
TGTGCCAGCAGTGAGAACAGGGGGGGAGATACGCAGTATTTT
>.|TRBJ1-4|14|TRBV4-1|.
CASSPPGFNEKLFF
TGCGCCAGCAGCCCTCCGGGATTTAATGAAAAACTGTTTTTT